The 18 T cell receptor beta chains presented below share a single source sample, sequenced in a study of blood T cell repertoires in COVID-19. Profiled with immunoSEQ multiplex PCR; TCRdb holds only in-frame clones, not every one. The sample has about 120,000 clones, about 83% seen once. Sequencing was carried out using peripheral blood. The receptors were gathered from a woman aged 45 to 65 with acute or convalescent COVID-19.

The J gene is TRBJ1-1, the V gene TRBV20-1; 8 bases align to TRBD1. Germline CDR1 DFQATT, CDR2 SNEGSKA (reference sequence). The length of the CDR3 is 16 residues. The V and J ends lost 3 bases and 3 bases, in that order; junction bases with no gene match: 12. The CDR3 coding sequence is TGCAGTGCTAGTTTCCCCAGGGGGCGATTAGACACTGAAGCTTTCTTT. Encoded protein: CSASFPRGRLDTEAFF.

The chain carries TRBV7-6 and TRBJ1-6; D perhaps matches TRBD1 (6 bases). The CDR3 spans 15 residues. The germline V and J ends were trimmed by 2 bases and 5 bases, with 10 bases remaining between them. CDR1 is SGHVS and CDR2 is FNYEAQ in the germline V gene. The CDR3 DNA reads TGTGCCAGCAGCTTAACAGGGCCGAATAATTCACCCCTCCACTTT. Its translation: CASSLTGPNNSPLHF.

The CDR3 nucleotides read TGCGCCAGCAGCCCCGGGACAGGGACCACTGAAGCTTTCTTT. Translation: CASSPGTGTTEAFF. The rearrangement uses TRBV5-1 and TRBJ1-1, with TRBD1 identical over 9 bases. The CDR3 is 14 residues long. Losses at the gene ends were 4 bases for V and 4 bases for J; bases not matched to a gene: 5. Germline CDR1 SGHRS, CDR2 YFSETQ.

The chain employs TRBV7-2 and TRBJ2-2; D may be TRBD2 (7 bases). V was pared by 0 bases and J by 3 bases, with 11 bases between. Germline CDR1 and CDR2: SGHTA and FQGNSA. There are 16 residues in the CDR3. CDR3 bases: TGTGCCAGCAGCTTAGCACAGGGAGGGTACACCGGGGAGCTGTTTTTT. This codes for CASSLAQGGYTGELFF.

The genes are TRBV20-1 and TRBJ1-6; TRBD1 might be the D (5 bases). CDR3 length equals 15 residues. Trimming left V 3 bases short and J 5 bases short, with 14 bases between. Germline V gene lookup returns CDR1 DFQATT and CDR2 SNEGSKA (reference sequence). CDR3 region: CSASAGGWDNSPLHF. Here the CDR3 DNA reads TGCAGTGCTAGTGCCGGGGGGTGGGATAATTCACCCCTCCACTTT.

This sequence joins TRBV11-2 and TRBJ2-1, with TRBD1 identical over 8 bases. CDR1 and CDR2 (germline): SGHAT, FQNNGV. Trimming removed 1 base from V and 4 bases from J; junction bases left unmatched: 9. This CDR3 has 17 residues. The DNA for the CDR3 is TGTGCCAGCAGCTTAGGGTGGGGGACAGGCCCGTACAATGAGCAGTTCTTC. It specifies CASSLGWGTGPYNEQFF. The full variable domain, rest sourced from reference TRBV11-2 and TRBJ2-1, is EAGVAQSPRYKIIEKRQSVAFWCNPISGHATLYWYQQILGQGPKLLIQFQNNGVVDDSQLPKDRFSAERLKGVDSTLKIQPAKLEDSAVYLCASSLGWGTGPYNEQFFGPGTRLTVL.

The rearrangement joins TRBV19 to TRBJ1-2; the D gene is possibly TRBD1 (6 bases). The germline V gene encodes CDR1 LNHDA and CDR2 SQIVND (reference sequence). This CDR3 is 15 amino acids long. V was trimmed by 5 bases and J by 4 bases, leaving 17 bases between them. The CDR3 spells CASSPPGGRVYGYTF. In DNA form, the CDR3 reads TGTGCCAGTAGTCCCCCCGGGGGGCGAGTCTATGGCTACACCTTC.

V and J are TRBV11-2 and TRBJ2-1; 8 nucleotides line up with TRBD2. Germline CDR1 reads SGHAT; CDR2 reads FQNNGV. The V gene end was trimmed by 4 bases and the J gene end by 5 bases; junction bases not matched to a gene: 13. The CDR3 is 17 residues long. CDR3 sequence reads: CASSWWGGRFPNNEQFF. The CDR3, as DNA: TGTGCCAGCAGCTGGTGGGGCGGGAGGTTTCCTAACAATGAGCAGTTCTTC.

This sequence joins TRBV27 and TRBJ1-6, with a tentative D call TRBD1 (5 bases). The CDR3 has 15 residues. Germline V gene sequence: CDR1 MNHEY, CDR2 SMNVEV (reference sequence). Trimming shortened V by 7 bases and J by 3 bases, and 13 bases separated the two germline ends. CDR3: CASKSEQVYNSPLHF. The CDR3 DNA follows: TGTGCCAGCAAATCAGAACAGGTCTATAATTCACCCCTCCACTTT.

The chain uses TRBV7-2 and TRBJ1-6; the D gene is possibly TRBD1 (5 bases). The CDR3 contains 15 residues. Deletions cut 4 bases from V and 8 bases from J, with 15 bases between. Per germline, CDR1 SGHTA and CDR2 FQGNSA. The DNA for the CDR3 is TGTGCCAGCAGCTATAGTCGGGGGGATTATTCACCCCTCCACTTT. Translated, it gives CASSYSRGDYSPLHF. Variable domain in full (rest from reference TRBV7-2 and TRBJ1-6): GAGVSQSPSNKVTEKGKDVELRCDPISGHTALYWYRQSLGQGLEFLIYFQGNSAPDKSGLPSDRFSAERTGGSVSTLTIQRTQQEDSAVYLCASSYSRGDYSPLHFGNGTRLTVT.

In this sample, this clone turned up once. The chain combines TRBV11-2 with TRBJ1-5, with D perhaps matching TRBD1 (5 bases). Per germline, CDR1 SGHAT and CDR2 FQNNGV. Trimming cost V 1 base and J 4 bases, with 14 bases left between them. The CDR3 is 16 residues long. The CDR3 protein is CASSLGWGRVNQPQHF. The CDR3 nucleotides read TGTGCCAGCAGCTTAGGTTGGGGCAGGGTAAATCAGCCCCAGCATTTT. The full variable domain, completed using reference TRBV11-2 and TRBJ1-5, is EAGVAQSPRYKIIEKRQSVAFWCNPISGHATLYWYQQILGQGPKLLIQFQNNGVVDDSQLPKDRFSAERLKGVDSTLKIQPAKLEDSAVYLCASSLGWGRVNQPQHFGDGTRLSIL.

This chain connects TRBV19 to TRBJ2-7; 7 nucleotides match TRBD1. The CDR3 runs to 13 residues. In germline, CDR1 is LNHDA, CDR2 SQIVND (reference sequence). With 8 bases clipped from V and 2 bases from J, the junction kept 6 bases outside the gene matches. As DNA, the CDR3 is TGTGCCAGTCGAGGGGGACAGCCCTACGAGCAGTACTTC. As protein: CASRGGQPYEQYF.

CDR3 DNA: TGTGCCATAACAAACTCAGGTGGCTACACCTTC. This codes for CAITNSGGYTF. This sequence joins TRBV10-3 and TRBJ1-2; D gene ambiguous. The germline gives CDR1 ENHRY, CDR2 SYGVKD. This CDR3 comprises 11 residues. V was clipped by 9 bases and J by 7 bases, with 12 bases between them.

V gene TRBV6-1 combines with J gene TRBJ2-5; 8 positions match TRBD2. Trimming cost V 2 bases and J 5 bases; bases outside gene matches: 10. The CDR3 has 16 amino acids. Looked up from germline, CDR1 is MNHNS and CDR2 is SASEGT. The CDR3 protein is CASSESSGGGRETQYF. The CDR3 nucleotides are TGTGCCAGCAGTGAATCCTCGGGGGGCGGGAGGGAGACCCAGTACTTC.

V is TRBV7-2 and J is TRBJ2-7, with D perhaps TRBD1 (5 bases). Trimming cost V 5 bases and J 4 bases, with 9 bases left between them. The CDR3 totals 12 residues. The germline V gene has CDR1 SGHTA and CDR2 FQGNSA. The chain's CDR3 is CASSLTEYEQYF. DNA for the CDR3: TGTGCCAGCAGCCTGACAGAATACGAGCAGTACTTC.

The CDR3: CASSLGETEAFF. The CDR3 DNA reads TGTGCCAGCAGCTTAGGAGAGACTGAAGCTTTCTTT. The chain employs TRBV7-9 and TRBJ1-1, with D hard to call. Per germline, CDR1 SEHNR and CDR2 FQNEAQ (reference sequence). The CDR3 runs to 12 residues. The V gene lost 1 base and the J gene lost 5 bases, with 5 bases spanning the gap.

The chain employs TRBV19 and TRBJ1-2, with TRBD1 identical over 7 bases. This CDR3 is 16 amino acids long. J lost 1 base, V lost 3 bases, and 8 bases had no gene match. The germline CDR1 and CDR2 sequences are LNHDA and SQIVND (reference sequence). The CDR3 spells CASSIPGQWDNYGYTF. The CDR3 bases are TGTGCCAGTAGTATCCCGGGACAGTGGGATAACTATGGCTACACCTTC. The full variable domain, completed using reference TRBV19 and TRBJ1-2, is DGGITQSPKYLFRKEGQNVTLSCEQNLNHDAMYWYRQDPGQGLRLIYYSQIVNDFQKGDIAEGYSVSREKKESFPLTVTSAQKNPTAFYLCASSIPGQWDNYGYTFGSGTRLTVV.

This chain links TRBV9 with TRBJ2-1; 10 bases match TRBD2. J was trimmed by 9 bases and V by 7 bases; bases with no gene match: 7. The CDR3 extends over 13 amino acids. Germline values: CDR1 SGDLS, CDR2 YYNGEE. The DNA for the CDR3 is TGTGCCAGCGGCAGCGGGGGGGTCGGTGAGCAGTTCTTC. This encodes CASGSGGVGEQFF.